This TCR beta chain was identified in a study of beta chain features in type 1 diabetes. Turning to the study itself: Patients did not differ from healthy donors in age, gender or cell yield. General study results and limits: Patients' naive, central memory and regulatory TCRB repertoires appeared more alike than those of healthy donors. A moderate, significant TCRB CDR3 shortening appeared in type 1 diabetes across four CD4+ subsets. Whether TCRB rearrangement is influenced by HLA type went unresolved here.

Notes on this clone: Its target is unknown.

The CDR3 runs to 12 residues. Trimming shortened V by 5 bases and J by 1 base, and 5 bases separated the two germline ends. Germline lookup yields CDR1 LNHDA and CDR2 SQIVND (reference sequence). The entirety of the isolated RNA underwent reverse transcription, so expressed TCRB transcripts were sequenced. Roughly 3.6 million reads per sample on average were obtained from naive, central memory and regulatory T cell samples. The repertoire was sequenced with immunoSEQ multiplex PCR; TCRdb's copy has only in-frame clones and lacks some. This table has 400,000 or so clones, approximately 12% appearing once.

The sequence came from a woman aged 18-35 years with type 1 diabetes. Specimen: naive CD4+ T cells from blood. The genes are TRBV19 and TRBJ1-1; no definite D call. The CDR3 protein is CASSPRNTEAFF. The CDR3 DNA reads TGTGCCAGTAGTCCCAGGAACACTGAAGCTTTCTTT.